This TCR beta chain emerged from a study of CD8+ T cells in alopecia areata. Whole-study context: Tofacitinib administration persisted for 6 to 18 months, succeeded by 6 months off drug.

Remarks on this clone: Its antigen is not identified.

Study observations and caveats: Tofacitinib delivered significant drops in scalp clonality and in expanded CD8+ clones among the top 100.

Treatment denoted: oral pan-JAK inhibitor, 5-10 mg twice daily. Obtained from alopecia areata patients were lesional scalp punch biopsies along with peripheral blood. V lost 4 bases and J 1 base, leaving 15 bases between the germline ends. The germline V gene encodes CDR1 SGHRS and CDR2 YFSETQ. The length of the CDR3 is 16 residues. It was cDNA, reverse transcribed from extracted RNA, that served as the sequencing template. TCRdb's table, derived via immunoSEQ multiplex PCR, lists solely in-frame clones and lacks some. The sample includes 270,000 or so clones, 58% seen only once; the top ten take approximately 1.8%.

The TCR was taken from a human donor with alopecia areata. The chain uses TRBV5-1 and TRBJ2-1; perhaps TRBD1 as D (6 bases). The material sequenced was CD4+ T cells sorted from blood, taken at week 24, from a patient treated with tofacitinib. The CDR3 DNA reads TGCGCCAGCAGCAAAACCTACAGGGATTCCTACAATGAGCAGTTCTTC. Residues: CASSKTYRDSYNEQFF.